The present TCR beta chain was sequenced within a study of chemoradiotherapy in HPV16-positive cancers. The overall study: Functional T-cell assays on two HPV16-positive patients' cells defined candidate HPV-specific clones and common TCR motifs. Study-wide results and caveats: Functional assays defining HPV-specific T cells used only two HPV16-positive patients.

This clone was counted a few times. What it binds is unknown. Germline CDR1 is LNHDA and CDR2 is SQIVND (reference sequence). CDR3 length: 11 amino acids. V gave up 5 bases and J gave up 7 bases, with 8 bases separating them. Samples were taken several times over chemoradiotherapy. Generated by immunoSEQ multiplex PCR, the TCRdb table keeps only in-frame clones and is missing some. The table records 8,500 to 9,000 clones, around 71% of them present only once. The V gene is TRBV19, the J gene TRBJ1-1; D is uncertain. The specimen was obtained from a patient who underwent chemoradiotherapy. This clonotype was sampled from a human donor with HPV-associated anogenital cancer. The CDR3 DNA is TGTGCCAGTAGTTTCGGTGTTGAAGCTTTCTTT. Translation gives CASSFGVEAFF.